Listed below are T cell receptor beta chains from one sample, sequenced in a study of T cell responses to AZD1222 COVID-19 vaccine. Profiling relied on immunoSEQ multiplex PCR, and the TCRdb table lists in-frame clones only, not all of them. The profile covers some 200,000 clones, with approximately 90% appearing a single time and roughly 0.98% taken by the ten largest. The sample consisted of peripheral blood, taken on day 0 of AZD1222 vaccination. The origin of the receptors is an adult in good health. Both conserved end residues are part of each CDR3. The order of the fields is CDR3 protein, V gene, D gene, J gene. A D gene is named only where the DNA matches it firmly.

CDR3aa: CASSKPGDSPLHF
v_gene: TRBV6-6
d_gene: .
j_gene: TRBJ1-6

CDR3aa: CASISLGQLNTEAFF
v_gene: TRBV19
d_gene: .
j_gene: TRBJ1-1

CDR3aa: CASSATSGGNGDTQYF
v_gene: TRBV4-3
d_gene: TRBD2
j_gene: TRBJ2-3

CDR3aa: CASTSPIGSAQYF
v_gene: TRBV7-8
d_gene: .
j_gene: TRBJ2-5

CDR3aa: CASSSPGQSYEQYF
v_gene: TRBV7-6
d_gene: TRBD1
j_gene: TRBJ2-7

CDR3aa: CASSPQGIGTDTQYF
v_gene: TRBV2
d_gene: .
j_gene: TRBJ2-3

CDR3aa: CAISRQTYEQYF
v_gene: TRBV10-3
d_gene: .
j_gene: TRBJ2-7

CDR3aa: CASSELSKGYGGELFF
v_gene: TRBV6-1
d_gene: .
j_gene: TRBJ2-2

CDR3aa: CASSVLDYTGELFF
v_gene: TRBV9
d_gene: .
j_gene: TRBJ2-2

CDR3aa: CASSSRTGSNTEAFF
v_gene: TRBV7-2
d_gene: .
j_gene: TRBJ1-1

CDR3aa: CASSQDRLSTDTQYF
v_gene: TRBV14
d_gene: .
j_gene: TRBJ2-3

CDR3aa: CASSYFGGAAPETQYF
v_gene: TRBV6-5
d_gene: .
j_gene: TRBJ2-5

CDR3aa: CASSETGGSYEQYF
v_gene: TRBV2
d_gene: TRBD1
j_gene: TRBJ2-7

CDR3aa: CASSIGTAVNSPLHF
v_gene: TRBV19
d_gene: .
j_gene: TRBJ1-6

CDR3aa: CASSHARLTTSTGELFF
v_gene: TRBV7-6
d_gene: .
j_gene: TRBJ2-2

CDR3aa: CASSRLAGDESSYEQYF
v_gene: TRBV10-1
d_gene: TRBD2
j_gene: TRBJ2-7

CDR3aa: CASLDSANTGELFF
v_gene: TRBV19
d_gene: .
j_gene: TRBJ2-2

CDR3aa: CASSQGGPGEKLFF
v_gene: TRBV4-3
d_gene: .
j_gene: TRBJ1-4

CDR3aa: CASSVAVAAYNEQFF
v_gene: TRBV9
d_gene: .
j_gene: TRBJ2-1

CDR3aa: CASSSGGTYEQYF
v_gene: TRBV28
d_gene: TRBD1
j_gene: TRBJ2-7

CDR3aa: CASSSQGAGADTQYF
v_gene: TRBV6-1
d_gene: TRBD1
j_gene: TRBJ2-3

CDR3aa: CASSLDPVGQGNADTQYF
v_gene: TRBV5-1
d_gene: TRBD1
j_gene: TRBJ2-3

CDR3aa: CASTPSGAGNQPQHF
v_gene: TRBV19
d_gene: .
j_gene: TRBJ1-5

CDR3aa: CASSPPRQLNTEAFF
v_gene: TRBV18
d_gene: .
j_gene: TRBJ1-1

CDR3aa: CASSPAGRGLFF
v_gene: TRBV27
d_gene: .
j_gene: TRBJ1-4

CDR3aa: CASSDRGRATNEKLFF
v_gene: TRBV19
d_gene: TRBD1
j_gene: TRBJ1-4

CDR3aa: CASSLTHRGNTGELFF
v_gene: TRBV7-6
d_gene: TRBD1
j_gene: TRBJ2-2

CDR3aa: CASSREGQITYEQYF
v_gene: TRBV18
d_gene: .
j_gene: TRBJ2-7

CDR3aa: CASSLESFGSFSYEQYF
v_gene: TRBV7-9
d_gene: .
j_gene: TRBJ2-7

CDR3aa: CASTWGTGEMRGYTF
v_gene: TRBV6-5
d_gene: TRBD1
j_gene: TRBJ1-2

CDR3aa: CASSLDRVNTEAFF
v_gene: TRBV5-1
d_gene: .
j_gene: TRBJ1-1

CDR3aa: CASSQESGGNEF
v_gene: TRBV3-1/TRBV3-2
d_gene: .
j_gene: TRBJ2-7